This TCR beta chain emerged from a study of blood T cell repertoires in COVID-19. The overall study: Sites in the United States, Italy and Spain provided acute and convalescent COVID-19 samples.

Trimming took 6 bases from V and 3 from J; bases not matched to a gene: 9. Germline V CDR1 and CDR2: LNHDA, SQIVND (reference sequence). There are 15 residues in the CDR3. As processed by the authors: Estimated nucleated cell counts came from reference gene primer amplification. Clones were sequenced by immunoSEQ multiplex PCR, and TCRdb holds only the in-frame ones, with some missing. V and J calls and clone size are copied from that table; D and trimming were computed from the DNA. The sample lists around 150,000 clones, approximately 80% occurring once. This clone was recorded only once. This receptor was identified in a woman older than 75 with acute or convalescent COVID-19. The sequenced sample consisted of peripheral blood. The rearrangement uses TRBV19 and TRBJ2-3; TRBD1 matches at 7 bases. The CDR3 reads CASRRGGPGTDTQYF. The CDR3 bases are TGTGCCAGTAGAAGAGGGGGCCCCGGTACAGATACGCAGTATTTT.